Below, 13 T cell receptor beta chains from the same sample are listed, as sequenced in a study of blood T cell repertoires in COVID-19. Assay: immunoSEQ multiplex PCR; the TCRdb copy retains only in-frame clones and omits some. The sample records about 150,000 clones, roughly nine tenths being singletons. Sequences were obtained from peripheral blood. The source of these receptors is a woman aged 70-85 years with acute or convalescent COVID-19.

This clone was counted once. V usage is TRBV7-8 and J usage is TRBJ1-2; TRBD1 matches at 7 bases. The CDR3 spans 20 residues. The ends lost 1 base at V and 4 bases at J; junction bases unmatched: 21. In germline, CDR1 is SGHVS, CDR2 FQNEAQ. CDR3 residues: CASSLVHSGLGGQASYGYTF. CDR3 sequence (DNA): TGTGCCAGCAGCTTAGTTCATTCTGGGCTAGGTGGACAGGCGAGCTATGGCTACACCTTC.

The chain couples TRBV10-3 to TRBJ2-7; 8 bases align to TRBD1. CDR1 is ENHRY and CDR2 is SYGVKD in the germline V gene. The V gene end was trimmed by 7 bases and the J gene end by 4 bases; junction bases not matched to a gene: 18. This CDR3 spans 17 amino acids. The CDR3 coding sequence is TGTGCCATCACCTCGTTGCTTTGGGGACAGGAGGGTTACGAGCAGTACTTC. Its protein product is CAITSLLWGQEGYEQYF.

CDR3 amino acids: CASSSKTLPGANVLTF. The DNA of the CDR3 is TGTGCCAGCAGCTCTAAAACGCTCCCTGGGGCCAACGTCCTGACTTTC. This rearrangement joins TRBV7-9 to TRBJ2-6; D call uncertain. The ends were cut back, 4 bases at V and 2 bases at J, with 12 bases in the middle. Germline V gives CDR1 SEHNR, CDR2 FQNEAQ (reference sequence). The CDR3 spans 16 residues.

V is TRBV7-9 and J is TRBJ1-3; D is unclear. Germline V gene lookup returns CDR1 SEHNR and CDR2 FQNEAQ (reference sequence). V shed 5 bases and J shed 0 bases, with 14 bases lying between them. The CDR3 runs 16 residues. The CDR3 protein is CASSPRSGFSGNTIYF. The CDR3, as DNA: TGTGCCAGCAGCCCTCGGTCGGGATTCTCTGGAAACACCATATATTTT.

To note about this clone: Distinct nucleotide sequences in the sample also encode this CDR3. The chain couples TRBV7-2 to TRBJ1-2; 7 nucleotides match TRBD1. Trimming took 3 bases from V and 6 from J; bases not matched to a gene: 4. Looked up from germline, CDR1 is SGHTA and CDR2 is FQGNSA. The CDR3 sequence is 13 residues long. This CDR3 reads CASSLGQRDGYTF. The CDR3 nucleotides are TGTGCCAGCAGCTTGGGACAGAGGGATGGCTACACCTTC. Combining the CDR3 with reference TRBV7-2 and TRBJ1-2 gives the whole variable domain GAGVSQSPSNKVTEKGKDVELRCDPISGHTALYWYRQSLGQGLEFLIYFQGNSAPDKSGLPSDRFSAERTGGSVSTLTIQRTQQEDSAVYLCASSLGQRDGYTFGSGTRLTVV.

The chain couples TRBV7-8 to TRBJ1-2; no clear D gene. Trimming took off 5 bases at V and 4 bases at J, with 17 bases between the two ends. The CDR3 extends over 15 amino acids. The germline CDR1 and CDR2 sequences are SGHVS and FQNEAQ. CDR3 amino acids: CASSLRELQVYGYTF. The CDR3, as DNA: TGTGCCAGCAGCCTACGTGAGTTGCAGGTCTATGGCTACACCTTC. The entire variable domain, with the rest obtained from reference TRBV7-8 and TRBJ1-2, is as follows: GAGVSQSPRYKVAKRGQDVALRCDPISGHVSLFWYQQALGQGPEFLTYFQNEAQLDKSGLPSDRFFAERPEGSVSTLKIQRTQQEDSAVYLCASSLRELQVYGYTFGSGTRLTVV.

The chain is built from TRBV13 and TRBJ1-1; D unresolved. The V gene's germline CDR1 is PRHDT and CDR2 FYEKMQ (reference sequence). V was shortened by 5 bases and J by 7 bases, with 8 bases between the two germline ends. The CDR3 totals 11 residues. CDR3: CASSLVGEAFF. CDR3 sequence (DNA): TGTGCCAGCAGCCTGGTCGGTGAAGCTTTCTTT.

The V and J genes are TRBV2 and TRBJ1-2, with a possible D match to TRBD1 (5 bases). From germline, CDR1 is SNHLY and CDR2 FYNNEI. V gave up 6 bases and J gave up 7 bases, with 12 bases separating them. This CDR3 region has 12 residues. CDR3 bases: TGTGCCAGCAGATCTATTAGGGGTGGCTACACCTTC. Its translation: CASRSIRGGYTF.

The gene calls are TRBV3-1 (or the pseudogene TRBV3-2) and TRBJ1-1; unclear D gene. This CDR3 region has 13 residues. V lost 2 bases and J 8 bases, leaving 12 bases between the germline ends. The germline gives CDR1 LGHDT, CDR2 YNNKEL (reference sequence). The CDR3 spells CASSQFQTVEAFF. The CDR3 DNA is TGTGCCAGCAGCCAATTCCAAACGGTCGAAGCTTTCTTT.

The V gene is TRBV2, the J gene TRBJ2-2, with 13 bases matching TRBD2. Per the germline V gene, CDR1 is SNHLY and CDR2 is FYNNEI. V shed 4 bases and J 0 bases; nucleotides not matched to a gene: 8. The length of the CDR3 is 19 residues. The CDR3 loop is CASSGRTSGGLANTGELFF. CDR3 coding DNA: TGTGCCAGCAGTGGTCGGACTAGCGGGGGCCTCGCGAACACCGGGGAGCTGTTTTTT. Together with reference TRBV2 and TRBJ2-2, the CDR3 gives the full variable domain: EPEVTQTPSHQVTQMGQEVILRCVPISNHLYFYWYRQILGQKVEFLVSFYNNEISEKSEIFDDQFSVERPDGSNFTLKIRSTKLEDSAMYFCASSGRTSGGLANTGELFFGEGSRLTVL.

This chain connects TRBV5-5 to TRBJ2-7, with TRBD1 matching 9 bases. J was trimmed by 3 bases and V by 3 bases; bases with no gene match: 7. CDR1 is SGHKS, CDR2 YYEKEE, per germline (reference sequence). The CDR3 consists of 15 residues. For the CDR3, the DNA is TGTGCCAGCAGCTCGCCGGGACAGGGAGTCTACGAGCAGTACTTC. Translating it yields CASSSPGQGVYEQYF. Full variable domain (remainder filled in from reference TRBV5-5 and TRBJ2-7): DAGVTQSPTHLIKTRGQQVTLRCSPISGHKSVSWYQQVLGQGPQFIFQYYEKEERGRGNFPDRFSARQFPNYSSELNVNALLLGDSALYLCASSSPGQGVYEQYFGPGTRLTVT.

CDR3 sequence (DNA): TGTGCCAGCAGCTGGACAGCTACTTACATGAACACTGAAGCTTTCTTT. Translating it yields CASSWTATYMNTEAFF. The V gene is TRBV2, the J gene TRBJ1-1, with D tentatively TRBD1 (6 bases). There are 16 residues in the CDR3. V was clipped by 6 bases and J by 0 bases, with 17 bases between them. Germline V gene lookup returns CDR1 SNHLY and CDR2 FYNNEI.

The rearrangement links TRBV23-1 to TRBJ1-5; TRBD1 agrees at 8 bases. TRBV23-1 is given ORF status, its function remaining uncertain. This CDR3 spans 17 amino acids. The junction had 12 bases not matched to a gene; V was cut back by 8 bases and J by 0 bases. The CDR3 DNA is TGCGCCAGCCGATCAGGGGGCCGGACGTATAGCAATCAGCCCCAGCATTTT. Its translation: CASRSGGRTYSNQPQHF.